The T cell receptor beta chain described here comes from a study of blood T cell repertoires in COVID-19. Study summary: Collection of acute and convalescent COVID-19 samples took place in the United States, Italy and Spain. PBMCs, B-cell-depleted T cells, or T cells provided the cDNA or gDNA that made up the material.

Under the authors' procedure: The assay estimated nucleated cells by amplifying reference gene primers. Clones were sequenced by immunoSEQ multiplex PCR, and TCRdb holds only the in-frame ones, with some missing. V, J and clone size were drawn from that table, and D and trimming were deduced from the DNA. The table has roughly 41,000 clones, around 91% seen once; the top ten hold approximately 26%. The germline V gene encodes CDR1 SGHRS and CDR2 YFSETQ. The V end lost 0 bases, the J end lost 1 base, and 7 bases lay between the germline ends. This CDR3 spans 14 amino acids. The sequence derives from a man aged 60 to 75 with active or convalescent COVID-19. The sample was peripheral blood. The V and J genes are TRBV5-1 and TRBJ1-1; D ambiguous. The CDR3 sequence: CASSLGQTNTEAFF. As DNA, the CDR3 is TGCGCCAGCAGCTTGGGGCAAACGAACACTGAAGCTTTCTTT.